Here is one T cell receptor (beta chain) with its context. The sample holds one count of this clone. Its antigen is still unknown. The sample holds no much larger clone one base away, and base qualities are not on file. The collaborating institutions used their own protocols to collect whole blood in K2EDTA tubes. For TCRbeta analysis, collaborators shipped samples in one of three forms: frozen whole blood, isolated PBMCs, or DNA extracted from either of those sample types. These data originate in a study of blood T cell repertoires in COVID-19 (dated by TCRdb to about 2020). Turning to the overall study: Collaborator samples came from the United States, Italy and Spain and covered acute and convalescent phases of COVID-19. The material from the prospective study consisted of cDNA or gDNA derived from T cells, B-cell-depleted T cells, or PBMCs. Deeply sampled blood TCRbeta repertoires from subjects exposed to, actively infected with, or recovered from COVID-19 were included in the dataset. The repertoires were released in a freely available public database intended as a resource for research on the immune response to SARS-CoV-2. Samples were obtained from the ongoing ImmuneRACE study (first 160 participants) and from some 1,300 subjects provided by 6 global collaborators. Sample metadata almost always included a de-identified subject ID, COVID-19 status, age in years and sex. Where HLA class I and class II types were available, the types were taken from metadata supplied by the sample provider, not from assay-based typing.

TCRbeta CDR3 regions were amplified from genomic DNA by means of the immunoSEQ Assay, a bias-controlled multiplex PCR. The source study handled its data this way. The number of nucleated cells in each sample was estimated from the amplification of reference gene primers within the assay. To quantify the absolute abundance of each unique TCRbeta CDR3 rearrangement, sequence reads were collapsed and filtered. For each sample, productive Simpson clonality was calculated by taking the square root of Simpson's diversity index across productive rearrangements. TCRdb retrieved this table from immuneACCESS and kept in-frame rearrangements only. Not all clones are present; in checked studies, unresolved V genes account for under half, and no reason is known for the remainder. The DNA was the basis for D and trimming; V, J and clone size are from that table. The sample records about 210,000 clones, roughly 86% of which are singletons. The leading ten clones occupy 9.5% to 15% of the sample.

What the study reported, not specific to this receptor: The amount of clinical and demographic metadata varied by source and participant and was provided uncurated.

Sequenced sample: peripheral blood. The sequence derives from a middle-aged woman with acute or convalescent COVID-19.

The nucleotides read TGCGCCAGCAGCCAAGGGACAGACTCTGGAAACACCATATATTTT. It translates as CASSQGTDSGNTIYF. In this chain, TRBV4-1 is recombined with TRBJ1-3; the D gene is possibly TRBD1, with 6 bases matching. The germline V gene supplies CDR1 MGHRA and CDR2 YSYEKL. From the cysteine up to the phenylalanine, the CDR3 has a length of 15 residues. Solely the CDR3 DNA is kept, with 45 bases framed from the first base. The junction shows trimming of 1 base on V and 0 bases on J, plus 7 bases between the germline ends.